The T cell receptor (beta chain) under discussion was sequenced for a study of beta chain features in type 1 diabetes. Study summary: Summed over all samples, the examined sorted cells came to some 99 million. Study-wide findings and caveats: Type 1 diabetes patients had moderately but significantly shorter TCRB CDR3s in all four CD4+ subsets. The question of HLA type influencing TCRB rearrangement was one that remained unresolved here.

In regard to this clone: Its antigen is not known.

All of the isolated RNA was reverse transcribed, so expressed TCRB transcripts were sequenced. The average output of naive, central memory and regulatory T cell samples was several million reads. Sequenced by immunoSEQ multiplex PCR; TCRdb stores in-frame clones only, minus some. The repertoire has 150,000 to 200,000 clones, roughly 9% of them found once; the top ten carry approximately 2.3%. The CDR3 runs to 12 residues. CDR1 and CDR2 (germline): SEHNR, FQNEAQ (reference sequence). Trimming stripped 5 bases from V and 4 bases from J, with 6 bases between. Sequencing used central memory CD4+ T cells from blood. This TCR was sampled from a young woman in good health. The chain couples TRBV7-9 to TRBJ1-5; no firm D call. Written as DNA, the CDR3 is TGTGCCAGCAGCAACCAGAATCAGCCCCAGCATTTT. It encodes CASSNQNQPQHF.